The entry that follows covers one TCR beta chain sequence. Its specificity is unknown. Constant-segment primers were used for 5'RACE, and the resulting TCR alpha and TCR beta cDNA libraries carried sample barcodes and UMIs. TCRdb reprocessed the 5' RACE reads with MiXCR, giving one entry per CDR3 protein. The sample lists about 57,000 distinct CDR3 sequences; more than 9% were seen once. This record comes from a study of T-cell memory formation after mild COVID-19. Across the study: TCR clusters were mostly confined to one donor each.

Study outcomes and limitations: Mainly in CM and EM were contracting CD4+ clones; CD8+ were in EMRA. Researchers found some responding clones in pre-infection memory, a sign that cross-reactive memory joined.

Trimming stripped 5 bases from V and 9 bases from J, with 20 bases between. This CDR3 comprises 15 residues. From germline, CDR1 is SGHTA and CDR2 FQGNSA. This chain connects TRBV7-2 to TRBJ1-5, with D possibly TRBD1 on 5 matching bases. The TCR was taken from a man younger than 35 who had mild COVID-19 (a few samples of this study predate the infection). Cell type and time point are not known. Sequencing was carried out using PBMCs or a T cell subset sorted from them (not recorded which). CDR3 in DNA: TGTGCCAGCAGCCCGGCGGGACCCCTAAGAATGCCCCAGCATTTT. Encoded protein: CASSPAGPLRMPQHF.